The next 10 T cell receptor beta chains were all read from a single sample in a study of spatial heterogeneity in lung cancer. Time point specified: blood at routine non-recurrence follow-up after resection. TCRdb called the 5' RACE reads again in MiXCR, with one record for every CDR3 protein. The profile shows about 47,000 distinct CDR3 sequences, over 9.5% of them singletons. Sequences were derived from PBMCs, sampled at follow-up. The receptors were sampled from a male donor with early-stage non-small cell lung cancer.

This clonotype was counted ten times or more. In nucleotides, the CDR3 is TGTGCCAGCAGTGGCGGTAGGGGCAGCGCAGATACGCAGTATTTT. This sequence encodes CASSGGRGSADTQYF. V is TRBV6-1 and J is TRBJ2-3; weak D call: TRBD1 (5 bases). Looked up from germline, CDR1 is MNHNS and CDR2 is SASEGT. Trimming removed 4 bases at V and 4 bases at J, with 15 bases between. The CDR3 is made up of 15 amino acids.

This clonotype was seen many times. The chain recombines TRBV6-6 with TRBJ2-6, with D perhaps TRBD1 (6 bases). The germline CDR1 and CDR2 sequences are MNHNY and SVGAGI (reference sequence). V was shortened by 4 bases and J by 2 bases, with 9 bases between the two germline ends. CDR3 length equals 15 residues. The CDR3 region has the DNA TGTGCCAGCAGTTTACAGGGACCTGGGGCCAACGTCCTGACTTTC. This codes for CASSLQGPGANVLTF.

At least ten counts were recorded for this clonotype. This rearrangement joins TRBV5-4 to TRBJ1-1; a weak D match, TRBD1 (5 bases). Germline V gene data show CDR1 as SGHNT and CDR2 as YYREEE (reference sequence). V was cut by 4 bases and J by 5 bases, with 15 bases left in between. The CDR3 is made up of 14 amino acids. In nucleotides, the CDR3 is TGTGCCAGCAGCAAAACAGGCTCCGAGACTGAAGCTTTCTTT. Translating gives CASSKTGSETEAFF.

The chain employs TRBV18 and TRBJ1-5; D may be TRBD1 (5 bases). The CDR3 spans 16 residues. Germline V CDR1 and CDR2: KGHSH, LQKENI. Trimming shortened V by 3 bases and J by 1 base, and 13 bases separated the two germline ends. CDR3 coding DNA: TGTGCCAGCTCACCGTTCGACAGTCGAAGCAATCAGCCCCAGCATTTT. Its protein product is CASSPFDSRSNQPQHF.

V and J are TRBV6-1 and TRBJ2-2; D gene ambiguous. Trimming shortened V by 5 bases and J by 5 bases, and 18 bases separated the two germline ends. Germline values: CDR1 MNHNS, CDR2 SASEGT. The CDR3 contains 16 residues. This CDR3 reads CASSFSRALTTGELFF. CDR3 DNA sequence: TGTGCCAGCAGTTTTTCCCGGGCCCTAACAACCGGGGAGCTGTTTTTT.

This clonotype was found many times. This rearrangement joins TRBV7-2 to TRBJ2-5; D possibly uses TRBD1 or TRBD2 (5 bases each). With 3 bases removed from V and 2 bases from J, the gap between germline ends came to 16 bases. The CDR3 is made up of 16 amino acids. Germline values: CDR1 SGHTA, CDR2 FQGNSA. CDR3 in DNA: TGTGCCAGCAGCTTCGGGACCCGATGGAGTCAAGAGACCCAGTACTTC. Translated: CASSFGTRWSQETQYF.

CDR3 in amino acids: CSVPSRDTSLMTEAFF. CDR3 nucleotide sequence: TGCAGCGTCCCCTCCCGGGACACCTCCCTAATGACTGAAGCTTTCTTT. V usage is TRBV29-1 and J usage is TRBJ1-1; the D gene is possibly TRBD1 (6 bases). The CDR3 runs 16 residues. CDR1 is SQVTM, CDR2 ANQGSEA, per germline. Trimming cost V 6 bases and J 5 bases, with 25 bases left between them. Full variable domain (rest looked up from reference TRBV29-1 and TRBJ1-1): SAVISQKPSRDICQRGTSLTIQCQVDSQVTMMFWYRQQPGQSLTLIATANQGSEATYESGFVIDKFPISRPNLTFSTLTVSNMSPEDSSIYLCSVPSRDTSLMTEAFFGQGTRLTVV.

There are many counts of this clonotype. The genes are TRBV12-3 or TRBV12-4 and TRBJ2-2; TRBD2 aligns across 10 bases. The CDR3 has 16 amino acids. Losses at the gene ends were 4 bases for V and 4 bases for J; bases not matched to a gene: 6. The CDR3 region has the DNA TGTGCCAGCAGTTACATAGCGGGAGGCGCCACCGGGGAGCTGTTTTTT. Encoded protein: CASSYIAGGATGELFF.

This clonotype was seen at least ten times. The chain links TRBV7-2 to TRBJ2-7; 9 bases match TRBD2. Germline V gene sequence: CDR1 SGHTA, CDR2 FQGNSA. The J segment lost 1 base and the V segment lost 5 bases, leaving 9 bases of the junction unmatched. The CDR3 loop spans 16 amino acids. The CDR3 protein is CASSPWIAGASYEQYF. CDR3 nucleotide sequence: TGTGCCAGCAGCCCATGGATAGCGGGGGCGTCCTACGAGCAGTACTTC.

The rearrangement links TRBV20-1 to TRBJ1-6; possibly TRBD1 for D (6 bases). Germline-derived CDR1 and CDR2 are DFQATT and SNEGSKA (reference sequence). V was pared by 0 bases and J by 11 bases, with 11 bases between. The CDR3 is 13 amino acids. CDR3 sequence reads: CSARDGGQPPLHF. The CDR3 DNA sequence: TGCAGTGCTAGAGATGGGGGGCAGCCACCCCTCCACTTT.